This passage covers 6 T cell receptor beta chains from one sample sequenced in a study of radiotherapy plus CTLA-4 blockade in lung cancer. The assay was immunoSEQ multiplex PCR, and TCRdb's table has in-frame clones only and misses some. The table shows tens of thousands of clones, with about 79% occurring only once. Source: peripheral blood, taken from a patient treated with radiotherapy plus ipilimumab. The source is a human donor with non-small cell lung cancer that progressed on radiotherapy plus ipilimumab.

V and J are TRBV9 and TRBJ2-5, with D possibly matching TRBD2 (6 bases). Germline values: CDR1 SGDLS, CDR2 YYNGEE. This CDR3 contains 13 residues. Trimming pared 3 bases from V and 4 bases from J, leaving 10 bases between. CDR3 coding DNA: TGTGCCAGCAGCGCCCGACTAGGAGAGACCCAGTACTTC. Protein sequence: CASSARLGETQYF.

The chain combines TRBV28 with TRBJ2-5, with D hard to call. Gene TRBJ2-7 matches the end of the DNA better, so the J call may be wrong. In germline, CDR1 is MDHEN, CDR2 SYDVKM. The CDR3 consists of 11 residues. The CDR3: CASSWGYEQYF. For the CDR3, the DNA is TGTGCCAGCAGTTGGGGCTACGAGCAGTACTTC.

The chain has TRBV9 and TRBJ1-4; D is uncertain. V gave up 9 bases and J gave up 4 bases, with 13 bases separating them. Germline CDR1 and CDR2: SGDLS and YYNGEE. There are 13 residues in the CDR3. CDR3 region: CATGPSDNEKLFF. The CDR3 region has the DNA TGTGCCACGGGTCCCAGCGATAATGAAAAACTGTTTTTT.

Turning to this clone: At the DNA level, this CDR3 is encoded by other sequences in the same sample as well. The CDR3 region is CASSYGGYNEQFF. CDR3 nucleotides: TGTGCCAGCAGTTACGGGGGCTACAATGAGCAGTTCTTC. The chain uses TRBV6-5 and TRBJ2-1, with D perhaps being TRBD1 or TRBD2 (5 bases each). This CDR3 comprises 13 residues. V was shortened by 2 bases and J by 3 bases, with 5 bases between the two germline ends. From germline, CDR1 is MNHEY and CDR2 SVGAGI.

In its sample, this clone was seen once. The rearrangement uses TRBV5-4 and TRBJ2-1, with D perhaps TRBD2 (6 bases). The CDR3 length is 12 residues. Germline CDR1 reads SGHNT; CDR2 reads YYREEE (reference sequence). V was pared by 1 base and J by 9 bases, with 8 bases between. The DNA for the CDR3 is TGTGCCAGCAGCTTGATCGGGAGTGAGCAGTTCTTC. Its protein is CASSLIGSEQFF.

The CDR3 loop reads CASSFATGQNQETQYF. CDR3 sequence (DNA): TGTGCCAGCAGCTTCGCGACAGGGCAAAACCAAGAGACCCAGTACTTC. The chain uses TRBV7-9 and TRBJ2-5; 7 nucleotides line up with TRBD1. The CDR3 is made up of 16 amino acids. The junction had 7 bases not matched to a gene; V was cut back by 3 bases and J by 0 bases. CDR1 SEHNR and CDR2 FQNEAQ come from the germline V gene (reference sequence).